These 2 T cell receptor beta chains were sequenced from one sample in a study of CD8 T cells in ankylosing spondylitis. No cognate antigen is known for these TCRs. TCRdb re-analysed the 5' RACE reads in MiXCR, keeping a single row per CDR3 protein. The sample has some 800,000 distinct CDR3 sequences, 12% seen once. General study points: Ankylosing spondylitis blood appeared to be characterized by a TCR beta motif of roughly eight highly homologous variants.

Material for sequencing was blood, either unsorted or a sorted T cell fraction (not recorded which). Receptors originate from a male donor with ankylosing spondylitis.

The chain combines TRBV24-1 with TRBJ2-3; 13 bases fit TRBD2. There are 16 residues in the CDR3. Germline V CDR1 and CDR2: KGHDR, SFDVKD. The V gene end was trimmed by 4 bases and the J gene end by 4 bases; junction bases not matched to a gene: 4. The CDR3 here is CATSDGLAGAADTQYF. The CDR3 DNA reads as TGTGCCACCAGTGACGGACTAGCGGGAGCGGCAGATACGCAGTATTTT.

The chain combines TRBV6-5 with TRBJ1-1; weak D call: TRBD1 (6 bases). Trimming cost V 2 bases and J 4 bases, with 14 bases left between them. Germline CDR1 and CDR2: MNHEY and SVGAGI. The CDR3 contains 15 residues. CDR3 sequence: CASSYEGGVSTEAFF. CDR3 sequence (DNA): TGTGCCAGCAGTTACGAAGGGGGAGTGAGCACTGAAGCTTTCTTT.